One and the same sample provided the 19 T cell receptor beta chains below, sequenced in a study of shared clonotypes between healthy human individuals (dated by TCRdb to the early 2020s). The library was produced with the immunoSEQ multiplex PCR assay. TCRdb carries this immuneACCESS record with in-frame sequences only. Its versions omit some clonotypes, under half of them owing to an unresolved V gene in the studies checked, with the rest unexplained. For this sample the table gives fewer than 1.4 million clones, of which roughly 74% were detected only once. Around 0.6% of the sample comes from the top ten. Sequencing was carried out using memory CD4+ T cells from PBMCs. The sample's cell subset or site label, in plain terms: CD45RA-negative fraction. These receptors were taken from a man between 18 and 35 years old in good health. Some clones in this sample may be carry-over from other donors' samples.

In DNA, the CDR3 is TGTGCCAGCAGGCGAAAGATATCCGGAAACACCATATATTTT. This encodes CASRRKISGNTIYF. This chain connects TRBV6-5 to TRBJ1-3, with D uncertain. The germline V gene has CDR1 MNHEY and CDR2 SVGAGI. The CDR3 length is 14 residues. Trimming shortened V by 6 bases and J by 4 bases, and 13 bases separated the two germline ends.

The chain joins TRBV28 to TRBJ1-4; D is undetermined. The V end was cut by 5 bases, the J end by 4 bases, with 14 bases between. Per germline, CDR1 MDHEN and CDR2 SYDVKM. The CDR3 consists of 15 residues. DNA for the CDR3: TGTGCCAGCAGTGACCCTTCTGGCGGTAATGAAAAACTGTTTTTT. Translated, it gives CASSDPSGGNEKLFF.

V and J are TRBV10-3 and TRBJ2-2, with D perhaps matching TRBD1 or TRBD2 (5 bases each). Germline loops: CDR1 ENHRY, CDR2 SYGVKD. V lost 2 bases and J 0 bases, leaving 16 bases between the germline ends. This CDR3 is built from 18 residues. CDR3 nucleotide sequence: TGTGCCATCAGTGAGCCGATTGGGGCGGGCCCGAACACCGGGGAGCTGTTTTTT. As protein: CAISEPIGAGPNTGELFF.

The rearrangement links TRBV7-8 to TRBJ1-5; D not certain. Germline assignment: CDR1 SGHVS and CDR2 FQNEAQ. V dropped 5 bases and J dropped 5 bases, with 22 bases sitting between them. CDR3 size: 17 residues. CDR3 nucleotide sequence: TGTGCCAGCAGCCGAACGGACTACCGACGAGGAGATCAGCCCCAGCATTTT. This translates into CASSRTDYRRGDQPQHF. The full variable domain, with the rest looked up from reference TRBV7-8 and TRBJ1-5, is GAGVSQSPRYKVAKRGQDVALRCDPISGHVSLFWYQQALGQGPEFLTYFQNEAQLDKSGLPSDRFFAERPEGSVSTLKIQRTQQEDSAVYLCASSRTDYRRGDQPQHFGDGTRLSIL.

This sequence joins TRBV5-6 and TRBJ1-2; D call uncertain. The CDR3 covers 13 residues. V was pared by 1 base and J by 2 bases, with 6 bases between. Germline values: CDR1 SGHDT, CDR2 YYEEEE. DNA of the CDR3: TGTGCCAGCAGCTTGTATGGAAACTATGGCTACACCTTC. It encodes CASSLYGNYGYTF.

This rearrangement joins TRBV18 to TRBJ1-4; maybe TRBD1 (5 bases). The germline gives CDR1 KGHSH, CDR2 LQKENI. The germline V and J ends were trimmed by 3 bases and 5 bases, with 16 bases remaining between them. The CDR3 runs 16 residues. The CDR3 nucleotides read TGTGCCAGCTCACCCAACGCAGGGATCAAAAATGAAAAACTGTTTTTT. This codes for CASSPNAGIKNEKLFF.

The chain couples TRBV28 to TRBJ2-7, with D perhaps TRBD1 or TRBD2 (6 bases each). The CDR3 consists of 16 residues. CDR1 and CDR2 (germline): MDHEN, SYDVKM. V gave up 7 bases and J gave up 3 bases, with 22 bases separating them. The CDR3 sequence: CASTFGGGTVNYEQYF. The CDR3, as DNA: TGTGCCAGCACCTTCGGGGGCGGGACCGTAAACTACGAGCAGTACTTC. The full variable domain, rest sourced from reference TRBV28 and TRBJ2-7, is DVKVTQSSRYLVKRTGEKVFLECVQDMDHENMFWYRQDPGLGLRLIYFSYDVKMKEKGDIPEGYSVSREKKERFSLILESASTNQTSMYLCASTFGGGTVNYEQYFGPGTRLTVT.

This clone was counted at least ten times. The V call is TRBV7-2, the J call TRBJ1-2, with D hard to call. CDR3 length: 12 residues. Between the trimmed V and J ends, which lost 3 bases and 6 bases, there was a span of 8 bases. Germline lookup yields CDR1 SGHTA and CDR2 FQGNSA. The CDR3 DNA reads as TGTGCCAGCAGCTTTGCGAATAATGGCTACACCTTC. This codes for CASSFANNGYTF.

The chain uses TRBV2 and TRBJ1-1; weak D call: TRBD1 (5 bases). The CDR3 runs 13 residues. CDR1 and CDR2 (germline): SNHLY, FYNNEI. Trimming pared 8 bases from V and 1 base from J, leaving 11 bases between. CDR3 residues: CASGGERNTEAFF. In DNA form, the CDR3 reads TGTGCCAGCGGGGGAGAAAGGAACACTGAAGCTTTCTTT.

V and J are TRBV5-1 and TRBJ1-1, with D maybe TRBD1 (5 bases). CDR1 SGHRS and CDR2 YFSETQ come from the germline V gene. The CDR3 length is 16 residues. The germline V and J ends were trimmed by 5 bases and 0 bases, with 17 bases remaining between them. CDR3 sequence (DNA): TGCGCCAGCAGGTCCGGGGCTCTTGTCATGAACACTGAAGCTTTCTTT. It yields the protein CASRSGALVMNTEAFF.

The CDR3 sequence is CASSLGGATYYEQYF. The CDR3 bases are TGTGCCAGCAGCTTAGGGGGGGCAACCTACTACGAGCAGTACTTC. V usage is TRBV7-2 and J usage is TRBJ2-7; perhaps D is TRBD1 or TRBD2 (6 bases each). The CDR3 extends over 15 amino acids. Trimming pared 1 base from V and 3 bases from J, leaving 13 bases between. The germline gives CDR1 SGHTA, CDR2 FQGNSA.

Here the CDR3 DNA reads TGTGCCAGCAGCTCCGTGATCCCAAACTCTGGGGCCAACGTCCTGACTTTC. It specifies CASSSVIPNSGANVLTF. This chain links TRBV5-4 with TRBJ2-6; D is uncertain. The CDR3 is 17 residues long. Germline V CDR1 and CDR2: SGHNT, YYREEE (reference sequence). The ends were cut back, 3 bases at V and 0 bases at J, with 13 bases in the middle.

Notes on this clone: The same CDR3 is also encoded by other DNA sequences in this sample. The chain has TRBV15 and TRBJ2-5; D is unclear. Germline CDR1 is LNHNV and CDR2 is YYDKDF (reference sequence). Trimming took off 0 bases at V and 5 bases at J, with 7 bases between the two ends. This CDR3 has 13 residues. The CDR3 DNA is TGTGCCACCAGCAGAGATTCGAGGGAGACCCAGTACTTC. Its protein product is CATSRDSRETQYF. Using reference TRBV15 and TRBJ2-5 for the parts outside the CDR3, the full variable domain is DAMVIQNPRYQVTQFGKPVTLSCSQTLNHNVMYWYQQKSSQAPKLLFHYYDKDFNNEADTPDNFQSRRPNTSFCFLDIRSPGLGDTAMYLCATSRDSRETQYFGPGTRLLVL.

J is TRBJ2-2 and V is TRBV5-4; D gene ambiguous. The ends were cut back, 0 bases at V and 1 base at J, with 4 bases in the middle. The CDR3 contains 14 residues. The germline V gene has CDR1 SGHNT and CDR2 YYREEE (reference sequence). The CDR3 protein is CASSLEGNTGELFF. The DNA for the CDR3 is TGTGCCAGCAGCTTGGAGGGGAACACCGGGGAGCTGTTTTTT.

Turning to this clone: Other DNA sequences in the sample encode the same CDR3. The rearrangement links TRBV30 to TRBJ1-1, with D unresolved. With 3 bases removed from V and 2 bases from J, the gap between germline ends came to 4 bases. This CDR3 is built from 11 residues. Germline values: CDR1 GTSNPN, CDR2 SVGIG (reference sequence). Written as DNA, the CDR3 is TGTGCCTGGAGACCCAACACTGAAGCTTTCTTT. Amino acid sequence: CAWRPNTEAFF.

This clone was picked up a small number of times. The chain couples TRBV7-9 to TRBJ1-4; D remains ambiguous. The V end was cut by 5 bases, the J end by 10 bases, with 11 bases between. The CDR3 consists of 12 residues. From germline, CDR1 is SEHNR and CDR2 FQNEAQ (reference sequence). DNA of the CDR3: TGTGCCAGCAGCCCAGCCCACGCAAAACTGTTTTTT. It translates to CASSPAHAKLFF.

The chain has TRBV5-1 and TRBJ1-2; maybe TRBD1 (6 bases). Germline V CDR1 and CDR2: SGHRS, YFSETQ. The CDR3 is 15 residues long. Trimming took 0 bases from V and 1 from J, leaving 10 bases between them. For the CDR3, the DNA is TGCGCCAGCAGCTTGGGCGGACAGATTAACTATGGCTACACCTTC. Amino acids: CASSLGGQINYGYTF.

The chain carries TRBV27 and TRBJ2-5; 8 positions agree with TRBD1. Germline trimming cut 5 bases from V and 5 bases from J; bases unmatched to any gene: 10. CDR1 is MNHEY and CDR2 is SMNVEV in the germline V gene (reference sequence). This CDR3 region has 15 residues. CDR3 coding DNA: TGTGCCAGCAGTATCCGGACAGGGCGAGGGGAGACCCAGTACTTC. It codes for CASSIRTGRGETQYF.

V gene TRBV28 combines with J gene TRBJ2-7, with D perhaps matching TRBD2 (6 bases). CDR1 and CDR2 (germline): MDHEN, SYDVKM. Trimming cost V 8 bases and J 1 base, with 18 bases left between them. The CDR3 has 15 residues. Written as DNA, the CDR3 is TGTGCCAGCCAATTAAGAGGCGGGGATTCCTACGAGCAGTACTTC. This sequence encodes CASQLRGGDSYEQYF.